These 16 T cell receptor beta chains were sequenced from one sample in a study of metastatic and nonmetastatic thyroid tumors. TCRdb re-clonotyped the PCR reads via MiXCR. This table holds about 16,000 clones, around 12% found once. Patients underwent thyroid surgery, and none had received any treatment before it. The sequenced sample consisted of tumor tissue. Receptors were obtained from a female donor with papillary thyroid cancer or a benign thyroid nodule (not recorded which). Some clones in this sample may be carry-over from other donors' samples.

This clone was counted ten times or more. In DNA form, the CDR3 reads TGCGCCAGCAGCCAAGAAGTCCAGGCGAGCTCTGGAAACACCATATATTTT. Translated: CASSQEVQASSGNTIYF. The chain uses TRBV4-3 and TRBJ1-3; D call uncertain. The V gene lost 0 bases and the J gene lost 0 bases, with 12 bases spanning the gap. Per the germline V gene, CDR1 is LGHNA and CDR2 is YSLEER. The CDR3 spans 17 residues.

This clone was detected many times. This chain joins TRBV6-6 and TRBJ1-2, with D hard to call. In germline, CDR1 is MNHNY, CDR2 SVGAGI (reference sequence). V gave up 0 bases and J gave up 2 bases, with 7 bases separating them. CDR3 length: 14 amino acids. Here the CDR3 DNA reads TGTGCCAGCAGTTACTCCGACTTCAACTATGGCTACACCTTC. Its translation: CASSYSDFNYGYTF.

This clone was seen at least ten times. The chain joins TRBV5-4 to TRBJ1-3; no clear D. This CDR3 spans 15 amino acids. Trimming took 1 base from V and 3 from J, leaving 11 bases between them. The V gene's germline CDR1 is SGHNT and CDR2 YYREEE (reference sequence). The CDR3 sequence is CASSLRPDGGNTIYF. The CDR3 region has the DNA TGTGCCAGCAGCTTGCGGCCGGACGGTGGAAACACCATATATTTT.

V and J are TRBV20-1 and TRBJ2-1; TRBD2 agrees at 8 bases. Trimming at V came to 0 bases and at J to 3 bases, leaving 7 bases not matched to a gene. CDR1 and CDR2 from the germline V gene are DFQATT and SNEGSKA (reference sequence). The CDR3 is made up of 16 amino acids. CDR3 coding DNA: TGCAGTGCTAGAGATGGGAGCGGGAGTGGCTACAATGAGCAGTTCTTC. This translates into CSARDGSGSGYNEQFF.

This clone was observed many times. The chain is built from TRBV9 and TRBJ2-5; 7 bases fit TRBD1. Trimming at V came to 3 bases and at J to 5 bases, leaving 7 bases not matched to a gene. Germline loops: CDR1 SGDLS, CDR2 YYNGEE. The CDR3 contains 14 residues. In DNA, the CDR3 is TGTGCCAGCAGCGCGCGACAGGGTATGGAGACCCAGTACTTC. It codes for CASSARQGMETQYF.

This clone was found many times. The chain combines TRBV10-2 with TRBJ1-4; D is unresolved. Trimming took 9 bases from V and 0 from J, leaving 8 bases between them. The CDR3 has 13 residues. Per the germline V gene, CDR1 is WSHSY and CDR2 is SAAADI. CDR3 nucleotide sequence: TGCGCCAGTGGAGTCCCAACTAATGAAAAACTGTTTTTT. Translated, it gives CASGVPTNEKLFF.

This clone was detected many times. This specimen includes other DNA sequences encoding the same CDR3. The CDR3 nucleotides read TGTGCCAGCAGCCCTGGACAGGGGTATGGCTACACCTTC. It translates to CASSPGQGYGYTF. This chain links TRBV3-1 with TRBJ1-2; the match to TRBD1 covers 9 bases. Germline-derived CDR1 and CDR2 are LGHDT and YNNKEL (reference sequence). The length of the CDR3 is 13 residues. After removal of 4 bases from V and 5 bases from J, the junction contained 2 bases not matched to a gene.

The genes are TRBV5-1 and TRBJ2-3; D ambiguous. The J call is doubtful: the DNA matches TRBJ1-5 better. Germline-derived CDR1 and CDR2 are SGHRS and YFSETQ. The CDR3 runs to 15 residues. Here the CDR3 reads CASKVPIAGGNTQHF. For the CDR3, the DNA is TGCGCCAGCAAAGTCCCCATAGCGGGTGGAAATACGCAGCATTTT.

This clone occurred many times. The V call is TRBV6-1, the J call TRBJ2-7; D is unresolved. The CDR3 is made up of 14 amino acids. Trimming shortened V by 7 bases and J by 0 bases, and 13 bases separated the two germline ends. Germline V gene lookup returns CDR1 MNHNS and CDR2 SASEGT. In DNA, the CDR3 is TGTGCCAGCACTAAAGGGCTGAACTCCTACGAGCAGTACTTC. Translating it yields CASTKGLNSYEQYF.

This clone was observed a handful of times. An end of the junction does not agree with germline; a read error may underlie this. Distinct nucleotide sequences in the sample also encode this CDR3. The V and J genes are TRBV18 and TRBJ2-2; 10 bases are a match to TRBD2. Germline assignment: CDR1 KGHSH and CDR2 LQKENI. The CDR3 has 16 residues. CDR3 nucleotides: TGCGCCAGCTCACTCGGGACTAGCGCCTACACCGGGGAGCTGTTTTTT. Translating it yields CASSLGTSAYTGELFF.

This clone was counted many times. The rearrangement joins TRBV10-2 to TRBJ2-1; TRBD2 aligns across 12 bases. CDR3 length: 14 amino acids. V lost 8 bases and J lost 12; bases outside the gene matches: 11. Germline assignment: CDR1 WSHSY and CDR2 SAAADI. The CDR3 loop reads CASGGASGGAGQFF. Here the CDR3 DNA reads TGCGCCAGCGGGGGGGCTAGCGGGGGGGCGGGGCAGTTCTTC.

By share, this clone ranks as medium-sized. The chain joins TRBV6-2 or TRBV6-3 to TRBJ2-1, with TRBD2 matching over 7 bases. The CDR3 consists of 15 residues. The V and J ends lost 2 bases and 4 bases, in that order; junction bases with no gene match: 5. CDR1 is MNHEY and CDR2 is SVGEGT in the germline V gene. The CDR3 region has the DNA TGTGCCAGCAGTTACGGGAGCGGGGATTACAATGAGCAGTTCTTC. Amino acids: CASSYGSGDYNEQFF.

This clone was seen ten or more times. Written as DNA, the CDR3 is TGTGCCATCAGGCACCTCCCGGGGGATGAGCAGTTCTTC. It encodes CAIRHLPGDEQFF. This chain joins TRBV10-3 and TRBJ2-1; a possible D gene is TRBD2 (6 bases). The CDR3 has 13 amino acids. Germline-derived CDR1 and CDR2 are ENHRY and SYGVKD. V gave up 6 bases and J gave up 8 bases, with 14 bases separating them.

This clone came up a few times. A junction boundary mismatches the germline segment, possibly from a read error. The chain carries TRBV28 and TRBJ2-7; a weak D match, TRBD2 (7 bases). The CDR3 sequence is 17 residues long. Germline CDR1 reads MDHEN; CDR2 reads SYDVKM. This chain's CDR3 is CASSPVYGGGHTYDQYF. The DNA for the CDR3 is TGTGCCAGCAGTCCCGTTTATGGGGGGGGGCATACCTACGACCAGTACTTC.

This clone has ten or more counts. The chain uses TRBV6-2 or TRBV6-3 and TRBJ1-5; tentative D call: TRBD1 (5 bases). The CDR3 has 15 residues. Germline CDR1 and CDR2: MNHEY and SVGEGT. Trimming removed 2 bases at V and 2 bases at J, with 10 bases between. CDR3 sequence reads: CASSYLGGGNQPQHF. CDR3 DNA sequence: TGTGCCAGCAGTTACCTGGGAGGGGGCAATCAGCCCCAGCATTTT.

This clone was seen ten or more times. As DNA, the CDR3 is TGTGCCAGCAGCGTAGGGGTGTCGGGGGCCGAGCAGTACTTC. Encoded protein: CASSVGVSGAEQYF. The genes are TRBV9 and TRBJ2-7; D is possibly TRBD1 or TRBD2 (6 bases each). The CDR3 runs 14 residues. V was trimmed by 0 bases and J by 6 bases, leaving 13 bases between them. Germline values: CDR1 SGDLS, CDR2 YYNGEE.